One and the same sample provided the 2 T cell receptor beta chains below, sequenced in a study of blood T cell repertoires in COVID-19. The data were produced by immunoSEQ multiplex PCR, yet TCRdb's version contains in-frame clones alone and is incomplete. The table shows approximately 25,000 clones, with 72% occurring only once. Sequenced sample: peripheral blood. The receptors shown here come from a woman at least 80 years old with acute or convalescent COVID-19.

This chain connects TRBV2 to TRBJ2-7, with no clear D. The V gene lost 4 bases and the J gene lost 4 bases, with 5 bases spanning the gap. The CDR3 has 11 residues. CDR1 is SNHLY, CDR2 FYNNEI, per germline. Written as DNA, the CDR3 is TGTGCCAGCAGTGTTGCGTACGAGCAGTACTTC. Amino acids: CASSVAYEQYF.

The chain uses TRBV9 and TRBJ1-4; 7 bases fit TRBD1. V was clipped by 0 bases and J by 8 bases; unmatched bases: 7. The CDR3 runs to 15 residues. Germline assignment: CDR1 SGDLS and CDR2 YYNGEE. The CDR3 is CASSVVDRNWEKLFF. The CDR3 DNA is TGTGCCAGCAGCGTAGTGGACAGGAACTGGGAAAAACTGTTTTTT. The whole variable domain, remainder taken from reference TRBV9 and TRBJ1-4, is DSGVTQTPKHLITATGQRVTLRCSPRSGDLSVYWYQQSLDQGLQFLIQYYNGEERAKGNILERFSAQQFPDLHSELNLSSLELGDSALYFCASSVVDRNWEKLFFGSGTQLSVL.